A selection of T cell receptor beta chains follows, all from one sample in a study of blood T cell repertoires in COVID-19. Profiling relied on immunoSEQ multiplex PCR, and the TCRdb table lists in-frame clones only, not all of them. There are about 230,000 clones in the sample; around 90% occur only once, and roughly 3% lies in the top ten. Sequences were obtained from peripheral blood. The receptors were gathered from a man aged 25-40 years with COVID-19, enrolled during active disease. CDR3s include the opening cysteine and the closing phenylalanine or tryptophan. A D gene is named only where the DNA matches it firmly. Expanded clones get a size class; other rows say once, few or many, or leave the size out.

clone size: .; J gene: TRBJ2-1; V gene: TRBV19; D gene: TRBD2; CDR3 DNA: TGTGCCAGTAAAAACCCGGGGACTAGCCCAAACAATGAGCAGTTCTTC; CDR3 protein: CASKNPGTSPNNEQFF
clone size: .; J gene: TRBJ2-7; V gene: TRBV7-2; D gene: TRBD2; CDR3 DNA: TGTGCCAGCAGCTCCCCGACTAGCGGATACGAGCAGTACTTC; CDR3 protein: CASSSPTSGYEQYF
clone size: .; J gene: TRBJ1-3; V gene: TRBV30; D gene: .; CDR3 DNA: TGTGCCTGGAGTGGGACTCGCTCTGGAAACACCATATATTTT; CDR3 protein: CAWSGTRSGNTIYF
clone size: .; J gene: TRBJ1-2; V gene: TRBV18; D gene: .; CDR3 DNA: TGTGCCAGCTCACCGGGCAGGGATGGCGGCTACACCTTC; CDR3 protein: CASSPGRDGGYTF
clone size: .; J gene: TRBJ2-1; V gene: TRBV6-6; D gene: TRBD2; CDR3 DNA: TGTGCCAGCAGGCCGGGACTAGCGGGAGTTGAGCAGTTCTTC; CDR3 protein: CASRPGLAGVEQFF
clone size: .; J gene: TRBJ2-7; V gene: TRBV7-3; D gene: TRBD2; CDR3 DNA: TGTGCCAGCAGCTTACGGCGGGAGGGCGAGCAGTACTTC; CDR3 protein: CASSLRREGEQYF
clone size: once; J gene: TRBJ2-3; V gene: TRBV4-2; D gene: .; CDR3 DNA: TGTGCCAGCAGCCTTAACGCGGGGAGTCATACGCAGTATTTT; CDR3 protein: CASSLNAGSHTQYF
clone size: .; J gene: TRBJ1-1; V gene: TRBV5-1; D gene: .; CDR3 DNA: TGCGCCAGCAGCTCGAGGGGGTTGAACACTGAAGCTTTCTTT; CDR3 protein: CASSSRGLNTEAFF
clone size: .; J gene: TRBJ2-1; V gene: TRBV2; D gene: TRBD2; CDR3 DNA: TGTGCCAGCAGCCAGGGACTAGCGGCTACCTACAATGAGCAGTTCTTC; CDR3 protein: CASSQGLAATYNEQFF
clone size: .; J gene: TRBJ2-2; V gene: TRBV7-3; D gene: TRBD1; CDR3 DNA: TGTGCCAGCAGGCCCTCCGGGACAGGGATCACCGGGGAGCTGTTTTTT; CDR3 protein: CASRPSGTGITGELFF
clone size: .; J gene: TRBJ2-1; V gene: TRBV7-3; D gene: .; CDR3 DNA: TGTGCCAGCAGCTTCGACAGTATTTACAATGAGCAGTTCTTC; CDR3 protein: CASSFDSIYNEQFF
clone size: once; J gene: TRBJ1-1; V gene: TRBV6-5; D gene: .; CDR3 DNA: TGTGCCAGCAGCGTGACGAGGAGGGGGAACACTGAAGCTTTCTTT; CDR3 protein: CASSVTRRGNTEAFF
clone size: .; J gene: TRBJ1-5; V gene: TRBV7-2; D gene: .; CDR3 DNA: TGTGCCAGCAGACGGACAGAGGAGCAGCCCCAGCATTTT; CDR3 protein: CASRRTEEQPQHF
clone size: few; J gene: TRBJ1-5; V gene: TRBV4-3; D gene: TRBD1; CDR3 DNA: TGCGCCAGCAGCCAAGCGTTCCGGGACAGGGTCCTTCCTCATAGCAATCAGCCCCAGCATTTT; CDR3 protein: CASSQAFRDRVLPHSNQPQHF
clone size: .; J gene: TRBJ2-1; V gene: TRBV5-6; D gene: TRBD1; CDR3 DNA: TGTGCCAGCAGCGCGACCATTACAGGGGGCGGTTCAAATGAGCAGTTCTTC; CDR3 protein: CASSATITGGGSNEQFF